This section outlines one TCR beta chain sequence together with its context. The source of the sample is a study of technical replicates of blood from a handful of donors. Sequencing used immunoSEQ multiplex PCR; TCRdb keeps in-frame clones, though not all of them. Of some 12,000 clones listed, approximately 93% are singletons. Germline CDR1 reads MNHNS; CDR2 reads SASEGT. Trimming cost V 6 bases and J 5 bases; bases outside gene matches: 6. This CDR3 is 15 amino acids long. This chain joins TRBV6-1 and TRBJ2-3; 12 bases fit TRBD2. What was sequenced was PBMCs. The sequence came from a human donor in good health. CDR3 sequence reads: CASRRTSGVGDTQYF. The DNA for the CDR3 is TGTGCCAGCAGGCGGACTAGCGGGGTGGGAGATACGCAGTATTTT.